This T cell receptor beta chain is drawn from a study of blood T cell repertoires in COVID-19. The repertoire was sequenced with immunoSEQ multiplex PCR; TCRdb's copy has only in-frame clones and lacks some. The sample contains 200,000 to 300,000 clones, about 87% of which appear only once. This CDR3 has 13 amino acids. Trimming removed 9 bases from V and 5 bases from J, with 14 bases in between. Germline CDR1 and CDR2: MNHEY and SVGAGI. The clonotype was recovered from a man aged 55-75 years who had recovered from COVID-19. The rearrangement links TRBV6-5 to TRBJ1-5; no clear D gene. The sample consisted of peripheral blood. Here the CDR3 DNA reads TGTGCCAGTAAACAGATCGGCGATCAGCCCCAGCATTTT. This encodes CASKQIGDQPQHF.